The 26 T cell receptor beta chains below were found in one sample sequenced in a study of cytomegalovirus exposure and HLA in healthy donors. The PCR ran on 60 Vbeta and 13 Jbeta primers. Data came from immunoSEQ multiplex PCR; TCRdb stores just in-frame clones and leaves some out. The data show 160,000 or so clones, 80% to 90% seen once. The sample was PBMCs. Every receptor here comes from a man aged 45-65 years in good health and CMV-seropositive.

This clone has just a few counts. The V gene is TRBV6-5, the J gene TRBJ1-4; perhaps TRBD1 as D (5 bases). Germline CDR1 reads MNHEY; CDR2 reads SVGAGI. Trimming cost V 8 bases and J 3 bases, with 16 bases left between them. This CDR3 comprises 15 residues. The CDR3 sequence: CASSPGLTSNEKLFF. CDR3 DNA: TGTGCCAGCTCCCCGGGACTCACATCTAATGAAAAACTGTTTTTT.

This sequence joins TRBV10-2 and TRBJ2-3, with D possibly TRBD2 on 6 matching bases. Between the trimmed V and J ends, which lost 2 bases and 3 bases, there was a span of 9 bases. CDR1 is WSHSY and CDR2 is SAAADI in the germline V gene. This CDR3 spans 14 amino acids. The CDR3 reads CASSEIAETDTQYF. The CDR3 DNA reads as TGCGCCAGCAGTGAGATAGCGGAAACAGATACGCAGTATTTT.

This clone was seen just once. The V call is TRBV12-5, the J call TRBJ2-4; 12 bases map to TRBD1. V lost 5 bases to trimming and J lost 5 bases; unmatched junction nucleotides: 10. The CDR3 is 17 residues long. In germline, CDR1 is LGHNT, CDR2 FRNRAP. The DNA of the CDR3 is TGTGCTAGTGGTATGAGCCGGGACAGGGGGCGTGAAAACATTCAGTACTTC. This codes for CASGMSRDRGRENIQYF.

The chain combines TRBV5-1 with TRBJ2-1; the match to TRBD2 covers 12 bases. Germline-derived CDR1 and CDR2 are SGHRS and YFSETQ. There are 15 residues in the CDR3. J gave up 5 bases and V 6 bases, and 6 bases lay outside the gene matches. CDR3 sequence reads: CASTSSGGAHNEQFF. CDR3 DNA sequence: TGCGCCAGCACCTCTAGCGGGGGGGCCCACAATGAGCAGTTCTTC.

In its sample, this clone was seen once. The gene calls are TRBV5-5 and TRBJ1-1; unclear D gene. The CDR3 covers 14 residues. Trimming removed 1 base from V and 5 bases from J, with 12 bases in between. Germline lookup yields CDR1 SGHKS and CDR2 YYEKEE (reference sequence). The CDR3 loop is CASSLSGAGTEAFF. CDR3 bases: TGTGCCAGCAGCTTGTCCGGTGCGGGAACTGAAGCTTTCTTT.

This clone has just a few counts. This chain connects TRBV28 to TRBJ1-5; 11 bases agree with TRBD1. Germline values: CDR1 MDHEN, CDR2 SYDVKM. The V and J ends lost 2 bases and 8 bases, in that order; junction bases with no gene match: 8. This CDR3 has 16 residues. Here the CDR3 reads CASSLTGTGGLEPQHF. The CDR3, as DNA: TGTGCCAGCAGTTTAACCGGGACAGGGGGACTGGAGCCCCAGCATTTT.

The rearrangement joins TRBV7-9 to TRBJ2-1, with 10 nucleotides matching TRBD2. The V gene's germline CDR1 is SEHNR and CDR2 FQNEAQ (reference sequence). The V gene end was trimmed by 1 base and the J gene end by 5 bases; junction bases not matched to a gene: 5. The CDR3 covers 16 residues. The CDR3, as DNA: TGTGCCAGCAGCTTAGATAGACTAGCGGGTCACAATGAGCAGTTCTTC. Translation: CASSLDRLAGHNEQFF.

The CDR3 is CSVRLAGDYEQYV. CDR3 bases: TGCAGCGTTCGACTAGCGGGAGATTACGAGCAGTACGTC. The V call is TRBV29-1, the J call TRBJ2-7, with 12 bases matching TRBD2. The CDR3 extends over 13 amino acids. The V segment lost 5 bases and the J segment 4 bases; nucleotides outside the gene matches: 3. Germline-derived CDR1 and CDR2 are SQVTM and ANQGSEA.

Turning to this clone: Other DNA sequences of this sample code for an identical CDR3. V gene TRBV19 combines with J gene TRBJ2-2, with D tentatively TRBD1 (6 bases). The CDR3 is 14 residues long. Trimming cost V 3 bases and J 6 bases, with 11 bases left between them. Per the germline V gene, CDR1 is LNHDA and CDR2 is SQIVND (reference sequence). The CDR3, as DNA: TGTGCCAGTAGTATCGGCAGGGGTTCCGGGGAGCTGTTTTTT. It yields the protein CASSIGRGSGELFF.

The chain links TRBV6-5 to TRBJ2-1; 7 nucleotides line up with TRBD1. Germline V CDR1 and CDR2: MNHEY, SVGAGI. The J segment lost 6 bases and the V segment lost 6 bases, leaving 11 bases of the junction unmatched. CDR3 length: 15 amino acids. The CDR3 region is CASRVDRTPGNEQFF. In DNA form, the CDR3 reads TGTGCCAGCAGGGTGGACAGGACTCCCGGCAATGAGCAGTTCTTC.

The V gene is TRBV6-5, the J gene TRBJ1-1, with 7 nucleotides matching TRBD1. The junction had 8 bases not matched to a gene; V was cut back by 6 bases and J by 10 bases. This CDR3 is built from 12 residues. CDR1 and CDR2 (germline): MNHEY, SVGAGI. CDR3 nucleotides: TGTGCCAGCAGGGCTCGACAGGGCGGAGCTTTCTTT. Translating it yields CASRARQGGAFF.

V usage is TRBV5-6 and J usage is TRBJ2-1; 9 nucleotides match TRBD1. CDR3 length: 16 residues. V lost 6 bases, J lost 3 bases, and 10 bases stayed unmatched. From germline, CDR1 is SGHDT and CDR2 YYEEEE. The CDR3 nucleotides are TGTGCCAGCACTACAGGGGGCCTATCTAACTACAATGAGCAGTTCTTC. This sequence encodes CASTTGGLSNYNEQFF.

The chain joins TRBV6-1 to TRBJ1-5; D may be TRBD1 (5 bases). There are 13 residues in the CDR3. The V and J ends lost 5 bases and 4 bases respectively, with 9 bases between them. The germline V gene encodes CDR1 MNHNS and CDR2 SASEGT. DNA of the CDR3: TGTGCCAGCAGTCCGACAGTGAATCAGCCCCAGCATTTT. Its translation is CASSPTVNQPQHF.

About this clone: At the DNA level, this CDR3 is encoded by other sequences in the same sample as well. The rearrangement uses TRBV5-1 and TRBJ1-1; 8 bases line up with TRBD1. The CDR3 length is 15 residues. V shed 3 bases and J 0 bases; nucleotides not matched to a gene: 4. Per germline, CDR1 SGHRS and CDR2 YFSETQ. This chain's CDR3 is CASSSRTGMNTEAFF. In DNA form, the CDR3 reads TGCGCCAGCAGCTCCCGGACAGGGATGAACACTGAAGCTTTCTTT.

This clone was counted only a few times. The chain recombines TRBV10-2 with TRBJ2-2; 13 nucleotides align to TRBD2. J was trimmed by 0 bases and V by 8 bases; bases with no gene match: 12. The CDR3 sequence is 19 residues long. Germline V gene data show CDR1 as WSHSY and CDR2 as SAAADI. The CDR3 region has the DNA TGCGCCAGCTACCCGACTAGCGGGAGGACCCGTACGAACACCGGGGAGCTGTTTTTT. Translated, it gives CASYPTSGRTRTNTGELFF.

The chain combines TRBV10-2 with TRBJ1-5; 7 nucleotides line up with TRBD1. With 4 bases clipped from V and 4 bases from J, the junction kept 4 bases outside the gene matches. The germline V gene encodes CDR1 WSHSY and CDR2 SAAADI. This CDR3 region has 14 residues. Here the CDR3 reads CASSVDRVNQPQHF. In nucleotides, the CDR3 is TGCGCCAGCAGTGTCGACAGGGTAAATCAGCCCCAGCATTTT.

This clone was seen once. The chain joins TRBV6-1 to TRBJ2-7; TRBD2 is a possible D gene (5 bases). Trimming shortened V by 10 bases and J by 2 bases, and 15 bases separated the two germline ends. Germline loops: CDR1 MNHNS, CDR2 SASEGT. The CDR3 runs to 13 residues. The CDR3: CATGVTPTYEQYV. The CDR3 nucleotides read TGTGCCACCGGGGTGACGCCAACCTACGAGCAGTACGTC.

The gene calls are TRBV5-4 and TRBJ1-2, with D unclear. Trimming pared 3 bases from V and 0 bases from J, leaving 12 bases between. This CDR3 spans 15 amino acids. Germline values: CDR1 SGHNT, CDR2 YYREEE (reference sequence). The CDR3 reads CASSSSLVANYGYTF. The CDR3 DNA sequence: TGTGCCAGCAGCTCTTCACTAGTAGCTAACTATGGCTACACCTTC.

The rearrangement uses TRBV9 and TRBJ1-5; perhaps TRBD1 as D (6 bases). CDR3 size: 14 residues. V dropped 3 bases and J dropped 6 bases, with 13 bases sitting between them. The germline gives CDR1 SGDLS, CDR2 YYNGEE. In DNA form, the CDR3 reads TGTGCCAGCAGCGGGGGGCTCGCAGGTCAGCCCCAGCATTTT. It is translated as CASSGGLAGQPQHF.

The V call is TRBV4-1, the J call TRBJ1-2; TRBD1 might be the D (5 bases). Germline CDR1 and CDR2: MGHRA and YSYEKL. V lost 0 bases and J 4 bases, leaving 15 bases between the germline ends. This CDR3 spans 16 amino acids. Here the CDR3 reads CASSQDPVGDLYGYTF. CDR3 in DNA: TGCGCCAGCAGCCAAGATCCAGTAGGGGATCTCTATGGCTACACCTTC.

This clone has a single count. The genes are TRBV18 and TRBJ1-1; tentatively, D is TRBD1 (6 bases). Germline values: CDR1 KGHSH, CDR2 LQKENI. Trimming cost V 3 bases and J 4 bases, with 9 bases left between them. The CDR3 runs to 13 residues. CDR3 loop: CASSPRGSTEAFF. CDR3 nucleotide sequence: TGTGCCAGCTCACCGAGGGGGAGCACTGAAGCTTTCTTT.

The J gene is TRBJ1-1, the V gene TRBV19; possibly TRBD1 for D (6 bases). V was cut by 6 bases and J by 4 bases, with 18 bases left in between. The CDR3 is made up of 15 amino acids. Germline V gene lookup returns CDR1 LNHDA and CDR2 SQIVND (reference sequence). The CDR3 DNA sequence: TGTGCCAGTAGGGTACAGGGCGTATTGAGCACTGAAGCTTTCTTT. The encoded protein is CASRVQGVLSTEAFF.

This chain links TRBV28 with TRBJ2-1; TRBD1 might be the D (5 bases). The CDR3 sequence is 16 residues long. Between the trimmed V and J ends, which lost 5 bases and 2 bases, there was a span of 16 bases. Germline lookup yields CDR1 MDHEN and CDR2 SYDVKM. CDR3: CASSEPREPPYNEQFF. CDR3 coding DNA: TGTGCCAGCAGTGAACCCAGGGAACCTCCCTACAATGAGCAGTTCTTC. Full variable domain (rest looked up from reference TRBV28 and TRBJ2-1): DVKVTQSSRYLVKRTGEKVFLECVQDMDHENMFWYRQDPGLGLRLIYFSYDVKMKEKGDIPEGYSVSREKKERFSLILESASTNQTSMYLCASSEPREPPYNEQFFGPGTRLTVL.

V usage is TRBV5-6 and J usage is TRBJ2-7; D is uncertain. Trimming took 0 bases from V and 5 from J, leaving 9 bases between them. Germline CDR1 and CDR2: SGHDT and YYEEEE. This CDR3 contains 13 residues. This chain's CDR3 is CASSLAGSNEQYF. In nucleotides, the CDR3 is TGTGCCAGCAGCTTGGCCGGGTCCAACGAGCAGTACTTC.

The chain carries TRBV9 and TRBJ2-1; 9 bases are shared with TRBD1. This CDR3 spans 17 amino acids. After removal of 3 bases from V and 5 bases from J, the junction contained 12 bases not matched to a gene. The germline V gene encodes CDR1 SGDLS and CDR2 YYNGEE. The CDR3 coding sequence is TGTGCCAGCAGCGAACCGACAGGGGGTGGCGAGGACAATGAGCAGTTCTTC. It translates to CASSEPTGGGEDNEQFF.

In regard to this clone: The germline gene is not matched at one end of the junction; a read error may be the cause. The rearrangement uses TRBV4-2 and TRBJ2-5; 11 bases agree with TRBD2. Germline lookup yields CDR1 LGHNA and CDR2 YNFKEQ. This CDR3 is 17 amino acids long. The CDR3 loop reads CASSQGGTSGGLEAQYF. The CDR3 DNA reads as TGTGCCAGCAGCCAAGGGGGAACTAGCGGGGGTCTAGAGGCCCAGTACTTC.